This T cell receptor beta chain originates from a study of T cell changes during pregnancy in multiple sclerosis. Libraries were prepared by immunoSEQ multiplex PCR; TCRdb keeps only in-frame clonotypes and omits some of them. The sample yields 80,000 or so clones, roughly 94% seen once. The starting material was peripheral blood, obtained before pregnancy. The TCR originated in a female donor with multiple sclerosis, enrolled in a pregnancy study.

The CDR3 loop reads CASSERGSTDTQYF. CDR3 nucleotides: TGTGCCAGTAGTGAACGGGGGAGCACAGATACGCAGTATTTT. This chain links TRBV19 with TRBJ2-3; D is perhaps TRBD2 (6 bases). The V gene lost 5 bases and the J gene lost 0 bases, with 9 bases spanning the gap. This CDR3 comprises 14 residues. CDR1 and CDR2 from the germline V gene are LNHDA and SQIVND (reference sequence).